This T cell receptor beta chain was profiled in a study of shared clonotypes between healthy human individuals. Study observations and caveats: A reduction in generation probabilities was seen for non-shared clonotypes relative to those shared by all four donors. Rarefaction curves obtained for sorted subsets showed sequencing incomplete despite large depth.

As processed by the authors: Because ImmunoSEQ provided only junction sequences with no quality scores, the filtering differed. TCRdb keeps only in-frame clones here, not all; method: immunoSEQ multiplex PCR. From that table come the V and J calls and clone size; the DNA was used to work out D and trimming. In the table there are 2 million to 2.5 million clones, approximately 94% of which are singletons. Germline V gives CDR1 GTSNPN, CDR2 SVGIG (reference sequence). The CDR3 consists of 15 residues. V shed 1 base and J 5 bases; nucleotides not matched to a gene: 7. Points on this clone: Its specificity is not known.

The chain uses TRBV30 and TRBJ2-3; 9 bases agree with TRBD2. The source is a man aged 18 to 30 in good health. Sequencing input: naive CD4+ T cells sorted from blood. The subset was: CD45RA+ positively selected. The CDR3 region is CAWSEGGRAGDTQYF. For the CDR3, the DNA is TGTGCCTGGAGTGAGGGCGGGAGGGCCGGAGATACGCAGTATTTT.